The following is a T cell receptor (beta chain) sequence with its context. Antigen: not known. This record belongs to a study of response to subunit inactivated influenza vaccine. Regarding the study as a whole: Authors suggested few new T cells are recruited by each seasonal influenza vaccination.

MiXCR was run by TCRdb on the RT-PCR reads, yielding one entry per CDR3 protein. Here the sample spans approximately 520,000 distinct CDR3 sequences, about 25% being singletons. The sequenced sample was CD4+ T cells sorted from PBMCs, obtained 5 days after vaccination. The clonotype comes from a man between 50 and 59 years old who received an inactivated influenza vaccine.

Here the CDR3 DNA reads TGCGCCAGCAGCTTGGCCCCGGATGTGACTTCCCAGTTCTTC. This gives the protein CASSLAPDVTSQFF. The chain is built from TRBV5-1 and TRBJ2-1; D unclear. Trimming cost V 0 bases and J 13 bases, with 17 bases left between them. Germline V lookup: CDR1 SGHRS, CDR2 YFSETQ. The CDR3 spans 14 residues.